These 8 T cell receptor beta chains share one sample of origin, sequenced in a study of Graves' ophthalmopathy and Graves' hyperthyroidism. RNA transcripts were the source from which TCR beta CDR3 regions were amplified. First-round RT-PCR with HTBI primers preceded a second-round multiplex PCR. TCRdb processed the multiplex PCR reads anew with MiXCR; each CDR3 protein has one entry. The sample consists of hundreds of thousands of distinct CDR3 sequences, around 50% of them appearing once. Sequencing input: peripheral blood. These receptors all come from an adult man with Graves' ophthalmopathy.

This chain connects TRBV2 to TRBJ1-5; possible D gene TRBD1, 5 bases. There are 13 residues in the CDR3. CDR1 SNHLY and CDR2 FYNNEI come from the germline V gene. Trimming pared 5 bases from V and 3 bases from J, leaving 8 bases between. For the CDR3, the DNA is TGTGCCAGCAGTTGGGACCTCAATCAGCCCCAGCATTTT. Its protein is CASSWDLNQPQHF.

This clonotype has just a few counts. The chain employs TRBV29-1 and TRBJ2-7; D is possibly TRBD1 (6 bases). V was cut by 0 bases and J by 2 bases, with 11 bases left in between. The germline gives CDR1 SQVTM, CDR2 ANQGSEA. This CDR3 has 14 residues. CDR3 sequence: CSVEEGDTPYEQYF. The CDR3 DNA follows: TGCAGCGTTGAAGAGGGGGACACCCCCTACGAGCAGTACTTC.

This clonotype showed up just a few times. The chain uses TRBV11-2 and TRBJ2-7; D perhaps matches TRBD2 (7 bases). V was clipped by 5 bases and J by 1 base, with 24 bases between them. Per germline, CDR1 SGHAT and CDR2 FQNNGV. This CDR3 region has 18 residues. The CDR3 is CASSPEGGGGLWSYEQYF. In nucleotides, the CDR3 is TGTGCCAGCAGCCCCGAGGGAGGGGGAGGGCTGTGGTCCTACGAGCAGTACTTC.

There are many counts of this clonotype. J is TRBJ1-5 and V is TRBV20-1, with D unclear. V dropped 1 base and J dropped 7 bases, with 14 bases sitting between them. The CDR3 loop spans 14 amino acids. In germline, CDR1 is DFQATT, CDR2 SNEGSKA (reference sequence). The CDR3 DNA follows: TGCAGTGCTAGAGCGAGCGGGCCTGGCCAGCCCCAGCATTTT. It is translated as CSARASGPGQPQHF.

Many counts were recorded for this clonotype. The chain combines TRBV29-1 with TRBJ2-7; 7 positions match TRBD1. The CDR3 runs 12 residues. V lost 7 bases and J lost 5; bases outside the gene matches: 8. The germline gives CDR1 SQVTM, CDR2 ANQGSEA. The CDR3 spells CSGTGPTNEQYF. The CDR3 DNA reads TGCAGCGGGACAGGACCCACGAACGAGCAGTACTTC.

The sample holds one count of this clonotype. The J gene is TRBJ1-3, the V gene TRBV10-2; D unresolved. This CDR3 has 14 amino acids. CDR1 and CDR2 (germline): WSHSY, SAAADI. Trimming took off 6 bases at V and 8 bases at J, with 17 bases between the two ends. This chain's CDR3 is CASRGNTQGDTIYF. CDR3 coding DNA: TGCGCCAGCAGGGGAAATACGCAAGGAGACACCATATATTTT.

As concerns this clonotype: At one of its ends the junction is not consistent with the germline gene, which may arise from a read error. The J gene is TRBJ2-6, the V gene TRBV5-1; D remains ambiguous. Germline V gives CDR1 SGHRS, CDR2 YFSETQ. This CDR3 has 14 amino acids. The CDR3 region has the DNA TGCGCCAGCAGAGGTCAGGCTGGGACCAACGTCCTGACTTTC. This encodes CASRGQAGTNVLTF. Together with reference TRBV5-1 and TRBJ2-6, the CDR3 gives the full variable domain: KAGVTQTPRYLIKTRGQQVTLSCSPISGHRSVSWYQQTPGQGLQFLFEYFSETQRNKGNFPGRFSGRQFSNSRSEMNVSTLELGDSALYLCASRGQAGTNVLTFGAGSRLTVL.

This clonotype was counted between two and nine times. The chain recombines TRBV2 with TRBJ1-5; TRBD1 matches 9 bases. This CDR3 spans 13 amino acids. Germline trimming cut 6 bases from V and 7 bases from J; bases unmatched to any gene: 4. Germline V gene lookup returns CDR1 SNHLY and CDR2 FYNNEI. CDR3: CASRQGARQPQHF. CDR3 DNA sequence: TGTGCCAGCAGACAGGGGGCGAGGCAGCCCCAGCATTTT.